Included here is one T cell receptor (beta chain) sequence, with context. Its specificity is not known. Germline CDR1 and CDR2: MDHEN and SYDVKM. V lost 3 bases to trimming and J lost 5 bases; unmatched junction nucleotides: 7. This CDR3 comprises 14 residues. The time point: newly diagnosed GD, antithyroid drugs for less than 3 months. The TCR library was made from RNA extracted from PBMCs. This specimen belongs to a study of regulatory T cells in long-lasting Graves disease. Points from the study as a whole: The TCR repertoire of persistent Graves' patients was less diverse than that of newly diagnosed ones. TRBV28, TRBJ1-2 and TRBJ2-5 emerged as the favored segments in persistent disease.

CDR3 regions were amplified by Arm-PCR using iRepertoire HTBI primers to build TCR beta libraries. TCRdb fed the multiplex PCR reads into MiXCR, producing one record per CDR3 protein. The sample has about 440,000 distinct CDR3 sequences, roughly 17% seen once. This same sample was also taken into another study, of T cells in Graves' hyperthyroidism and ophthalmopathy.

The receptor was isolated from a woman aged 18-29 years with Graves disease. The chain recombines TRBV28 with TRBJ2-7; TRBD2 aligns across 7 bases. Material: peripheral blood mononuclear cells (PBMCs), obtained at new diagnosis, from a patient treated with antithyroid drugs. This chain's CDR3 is CASSFPAGAHEQYF. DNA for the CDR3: TGTGCCAGCAGTTTCCCGGCGGGAGCCCACGAGCAGTACTTC.